The T cell receptor beta chain under discussion was sequenced for a study of shared clonotypes between healthy human individuals. About the study: Each donor's CD4 naive and CD4 memory cells filled three plates apiece, CD8 naive two, and CD8 memory one.

The V end lost 2 bases, the J end lost 1 base, and 8 bases lay between the germline ends. CDR1 and CDR2 from the germline V gene are MNHNY and SVGAGI (reference sequence). The CDR3 totals 15 residues. The study, taken as a whole, reports: Richness estimates generally favored naive over memory subsets.

Several immunoSEQ plates held equal portions of the genomic DNA taken from each subset. Libraries were prepared by immunoSEQ multiplex PCR; TCRdb keeps only in-frame clonotypes and omits some of them. The repertoire holds 2 million to 2.5 million clones, about 94% seen once, with roughly 0.13% in the top ten. Notes on this clone: Antigen unknown. The sample contains more than one DNA sequence encoding this CDR3.

The TCR comes from a man aged 18 to 30 in good health. The sequenced material came from naive CD4+ T cells sorted from blood. Subset described: CD45RA+ positively selected. The V and J genes are TRBV6-6 and TRBJ2-2; possible D gene TRBD2, 6 bases. The CDR3 region has the DNA TGTGCCAGCAGTTACGGGACTCTGAACACCGGGGAGCTGTTTTTT. Its protein product is CASSYGTLNTGELFF.